The next 9 T cell receptor beta chains were all read from a single sample in a study of CD8+ T cells in alopecia areata. RNA was isolated and reverse transcribed to cDNA, the sequencing template. Measured with immunoSEQ multiplex PCR; TCRdb has only the in-frame clones, and not every one. The data show around 100,000 clones, less than 60% seen once. The treatment: oral pan-JAK inhibitor, 5-10 mg twice daily. This sample comprised CD4+ T cells sorted from blood, obtained at week 24, from a patient treated with tofacitinib. These receptors came from a human donor with alopecia areata.

This clone was seen more than once but under ten times. The V call is TRBV23-1, the J call TRBJ2-4; D unresolved. TRBV23-1 has ORF status, its function being uncertain. V was trimmed by 5 bases and J by 3 bases, leaving 23 bases between them. There are 18 residues in the CDR3. CDR3 sequence: CASSYPRALGQVKNIQYF. As DNA, the CDR3 is TGCGCCAGCAGTTACCCTCGAGCTCTGGGCCAGGTCAAAAACATTCAGTACTTC.

Only a few counts were recorded for this clone. The chain employs TRBV7-2 and TRBJ1-5; D gene ambiguous. There are 14 residues in the CDR3. Germline V gene lookup returns CDR1 SGHTA and CDR2 FQGNSA. V shed 4 bases and J shed 4 bases, with 11 bases lying between them. CDR3 region: CASSSREDNQPQHF. The CDR3 bases are TGTGCCAGCAGCTCCCGGGAGGATAATCAGCCCCAGCATTTT.

V usage is TRBV7-2 and J usage is TRBJ2-1; D not resolved. Germline values: CDR1 SGHTA, CDR2 FQGNSA. CDR3 length: 11 residues. V lost 1 base and J lost 16, with 11 bases in between. The CDR3 protein is CASSLGGNIFF. As DNA, the CDR3 is TGTGCCAGCAGCTTAGGGGGTAATATTTTCTTC.

This clone came up a few times. The J gene is TRBJ2-5, the V gene TRBV2, with D possibly matching TRBD2 (5 bases). Germline-derived CDR1 and CDR2 are SNHLY and FYNNEI. V gave up 6 bases and J gave up 7 bases, with 9 bases separating them. The CDR3 sequence is 11 residues long. CDR3 coding DNA: TGTGCCAGCAGCCTCCGGGGGACCCAGTACTTC. Translating it yields CASSLRGTQYF.

The chain employs TRBV11-1 and TRBJ1-1; D unresolved. This CDR3 region has 13 residues. The ends were cut back, 1 base at V and 5 bases at J, with 8 bases in the middle. CDR1 and CDR2 (germline): SGHAT, FQDESV (reference sequence). For the CDR3, the DNA is TGTGCCAGCAGCTTAGTTCCGAGGACTGAAGCTTTCTTT. It encodes CASSLVPRTEAFF.

The V and J genes are TRBV5-1 and TRBJ2-3, with TRBD2 matching 8 bases. The CDR3 is 15 residues long. CDR1 and CDR2 from the germline V gene are SGHRS and YFSETQ. With V trimmed by 4 bases and J by 5 bases, 9 bases remained unmatched. The CDR3 sequence: CASSLQKAGVDTQYF. CDR3 in DNA: TGCGCCAGCAGCCTGCAAAAAGCGGGGGTAGATACGCAGTATTTT.

A few counts support this clone. This chain connects TRBV29-1 to TRBJ2-7, with no clear D. The V end lost 5 bases, the J end lost 4 bases, and 9 bases lay between the germline ends. The V gene's germline CDR1 is SQVTM and CDR2 ANQGSEA. The CDR3 is 11 amino acids. CDR3 sequence (DNA): TGCAGCGTTCGGAGCAATTACGAGCAGTACTTC. Translation gives CSVRSNYEQYF.

This clone was detected many times. The gene calls are TRBV6-5 and TRBJ1-4; D call uncertain. This CDR3 contains 12 residues. Trimming cost V 6 bases and J 1 base, with 3 bases left between them. Germline CDR1 reads MNHEY; CDR2 reads SVGAGI. The CDR3 spells CASRRTNEKLFF. For the CDR3, the DNA is TGTGCCAGCAGGAGAACTAATGAAAAACTGTTTTTT.

This clone was seen a handful of times. Here the CDR3 DNA reads TGTGCCAGCAGCGTAGAAAACACTGAAGCTTTCTTT. This gives the protein CASSVENTEAFF. The chain employs TRBV9 and TRBJ1-1; no clear D. Germline lookup yields CDR1 SGDLS and CDR2 YYNGEE. The germline V and J ends were trimmed by 0 bases and 2 bases, with 2 bases remaining between them. The CDR3 covers 12 residues. Complete variable domain (other parts from reference TRBV9 and TRBJ1-1): DSGVTQTPKHLITATGQRVTLRCSPRSGDLSVYWYQQSLDQGLQFLIQYYNGEERAKGNILERFSAQQFPDLHSELNLSSLELGDSALYFCASSVENTEAFFGQGTRLTVV.